The count of the clone carrying this T cell receptor beta chain is one. In the authors' workflow: Estimation of nucleated cell counts was performed using reference gene primer amplification. Libraries were prepared by immunoSEQ multiplex PCR; TCRdb keeps only in-frame clonotypes and omits some of them. V and J calls and clone size are as listed in that table; D and trimming were resolved from the DNA. The sample consists of about 140,000 clones, approximately 84% of them appearing once. Assignments of participants to cohorts depended upon their own reported clinical history. The sample comes from a study of blood T cell repertoires in COVID-19. Overall study context: PBMCs, B-cell-depleted T cells, or T cells provided the cDNA or gDNA that made up the material.

Trimming took 5 bases from V and 4 from J; bases not matched to a gene: 8. The CDR3 spans 15 residues. Germline loops: CDR1 LNHDA, CDR2 SQIVND (reference sequence). This receptor was identified in a woman aged 45-59 years with acute COVID-19. Sequencing was done on a sample of PBMCs or T cells enriched from blood (not recorded which). The rearrangement joins TRBV19 to TRBJ1-2; 9 bases agree with TRBD1. The CDR3 bases are TGTGCCAGTAGTGTACAGGGGGCGCAAGGCTATGGCTACACCTTC. It specifies CASSVQGAQGYGYTF.